This T cell receptor beta chain originates from a study of CXCR3-negative and CXCR3-positive naive CD8 T cells. General study results and limits: Memory cells differed in TRBV-TRBJ usage, but naive CXCR3-negative and CXCR3-positive cells had similar usage. TRB CDR3 properties indicated TCR strength, while surface CD5 was similar across naive subsets.

As to this clonotype: Antigen unknown.

The method, 5' RACE with UMI labels, was used to prepare the TRB cDNA libraries. TCRdb re-called the 5' RACE reads; every CDR3 protein appears as one record, without DNA. This table holds 100,000 to 150,000 distinct CDR3 sequences. This clonotype was sampled from a human donor in good health. Some clones in this sample may be carry-over from other donors' samples. Sequenced: naive CXCR3- CD8+ T cells from blood. Subset specified: CD45RO-CCR7+CD27+CD95- naive CD8+ T cells lacking CXCR3 (TNR3-).

This CDR3 reads CASSSVPSGRDEQFF. This chain connects TRBV7-9 to TRBJ2-1; TCRdb outputs TRBD2, but without DNA this stays unchecked. The CDR3 spans 15 residues. CDR1 is SEHNR, CDR2 FQNEAQ, per germline (reference sequence).